The subject of this entry is one T cell receptor beta chain. Its antigen is not known. The germline V gene encodes CDR1 LNHDA and CDR2 SQIVND (reference sequence). CDR3 length equals 14 residues. Through 5' RACE with UMI labels, the TRB cDNA libraries were prepared. TCRdb reprocessed the 5' RACE reads and reports one entry per CDR3 protein, with no DNA. Its table lists over 100,000 distinct CDR3 sequences. The data derive from a study of CXCR3-negative and CXCR3-positive naive CD8 T cells. Study-wide results and caveats: For CXCR3-positive naive cells, TRB CDR3s were more hydrophobic than those of CXCR3-negative naive cells.

This sequence was found in a human donor in good health. Some clones in this sample may be carry-over from other donors' samples. Material: naive CXCR3+ CD8+ T cells from blood. Noted subset: CD45RO-CCR7+CD27+CD95- naive CD8+ T cells expressing CXCR3 (TNR3+). V gene TRBV19 combines with J gene TRBJ1-5; absent DNA, TCRdb's TRBD1 call cannot be checked. This chain's CDR3 is CATRDWDSNQPQHF.